One sample yielded the 31 T cell receptor beta chains listed below, sequenced in a study of OX40 agonist ivuxolimab in advanced cancers. Only in-frame clones appear in the TCRdb table, and some are missing; sequencing was by immunoSEQ multiplex PCR. The sample yields 92,000 or so clones, approximately 90% seen once. The specimen comprised CD4+ or CD8+ T cells sorted from blood, sampled in a trial of the OX40 agonist ivuxolimab. These receptors were taken from an adult with an advanced solid tumor such as melanoma, head and neck, liver or kidney cancer.

V is TRBV28 and J is TRBJ2-5; 12 bases agree with TRBD2. The better agreement between TRBJ2-7 and the DNA end casts doubt on the J call. The CDR3 is 15 residues long. CDR1 is MDHEN and CDR2 is SYDVKM in the germline V gene. The CDR3 reads CASSSLAGGVSEQYF. For the CDR3, the DNA is TGTGCCAGCAGTTCACTAGCGGGAGGAGTGAGCGAGCAGTACTTC.

The rearrangement joins TRBV7-6 to TRBJ2-1, with a tentative D call TRBD2 (5 bases). The CDR3 spans 14 residues. The V end lost 2 bases, the J end lost 5 bases, and 10 bases lay between the germline ends. Germline V gene data show CDR1 as SGHVS and CDR2 as FNYEAQ. As DNA, the CDR3 is TGTGCCAGCAGCTTACGGCTAGCTGACAATGAGCAGTTCTTC. Its protein product is CASSLRLADNEQFF.

The chain recombines TRBV5-1 with TRBJ2-6; D remains unclear. Germline V gene data show CDR1 as SGHRS and CDR2 as YFSETQ. Trimming removed 4 bases at V and 3 bases at J, with 14 bases between. This CDR3 contains 16 residues. The CDR3 region has the DNA TGCGCCAGCAGCCCACTCTCGAGGATTGGGGCCAACGTCCTGACTTTC. It translates to CASSPLSRIGANVLTF.

A single count supports this clone. The chain carries TRBV6-1 and TRBJ2-3; D gene uncertain. CDR3 length equals 14 residues. V lost 4 bases, J lost 4 bases, and 12 bases lay in between. CDR1 and CDR2 from the germline V gene are MNHNS and SASEGT. The CDR3 spells CASSAILEADTQYF. In DNA, the CDR3 is TGTGCCAGCAGTGCAATCCTTGAGGCAGATACGCAGTATTTT.

The genes are TRBV11-2 and TRBJ1-1; D possibly corresponds to TRBD1 (5 bases). Deletions cut 5 bases from V and 8 bases from J, with 9 bases between. The CDR3 is made up of 11 amino acids. Germline loops: CDR1 SGHAT, CDR2 FQNNGV. The CDR3 DNA sequence: TGTGCCAGCAGCCGACAGTGGGAAGCTTTCTTT. It yields the protein CASSRQWEAFF.

The chain couples TRBV29-1 to TRBJ1-1, with a weak D call TRBD1 (6 bases). The CDR3 is 15 amino acids. The germline V gene encodes CDR1 SQVTM and CDR2 ANQGSEA. With 0 bases removed from V and 11 bases from J, the gap between germline ends came to 22 bases. The CDR3 nucleotides are TGCAGCGTTGAAGATCTTGTAGGGGACACCAGGAAGGCTTTCTTT. Translated: CSVEDLVGDTRKAFF.

This clone occurred a few times. The chain carries TRBV5-5 and TRBJ2-2, with 10 bases fitting TRBD1. The trim removed 3 bases at V and 6 bases at J, leaving 8 bases unmatched. The CDR3 covers 16 residues. Germline CDR1 and CDR2: SGHKS and YYEKEE (reference sequence). The CDR3 DNA reads as TGTGCCAGCAGCTCCCGACAGGGGGCCCTCTCCGGGGAGCTGTTTTTT. Amino acid sequence: CASSSRQGALSGELFF.

The rearrangement joins TRBV11-3 to TRBJ2-5; 7 positions match TRBD2. Germline CDR1 and CDR2: SGHNT and YENEEA. The CDR3 runs to 19 residues. The trim removed 1 base at V and 5 bases at J, leaving 19 bases unmatched. CDR3 loop: CASSLANSGKGPFGETQYF. CDR3 in DNA: TGTGCCAGCAGCTTAGCGAACAGCGGGAAGGGTCCATTTGGGGAGACCCAGTACTTC.

The chain employs TRBV11-3 and TRBJ1-5; 7 nucleotides match TRBD1. The CDR3 length is 15 residues. Trimming took 5 bases from V and 0 from J; bases not matched to a gene: 4. Germline V CDR1 and CDR2: SGHNT, YENEEA. The CDR3 here is CASSAGQNSNQPQHF. CDR3 in DNA: TGTGCCAGCAGCGCGGGACAGAATAGCAATCAGCCCCAGCATTTT.

The chain is built from TRBV5-1 and TRBJ1-1; no clear D gene. Trimming stripped 0 bases from V and 7 bases from J, with 4 bases between. Per germline, CDR1 SGHRS and CDR2 YFSETQ. This CDR3 has 11 residues. For the CDR3, the DNA is TGCGCCAGCAGCTTGGGGCATGAAGCTTTCTTT. Residues: CASSLGHEAFF.

The gene calls are TRBV10-3 and TRBJ2-7; 8 nucleotides agree with TRBD1. The CDR3 length is 12 residues. Trimming took 6 bases from V and 5 from J; bases not matched to a gene: 3. Germline CDR1 is ENHRY and CDR2 is SYGVKD. The CDR3 region is CAIRDREDEQYF. The DNA of the CDR3 is TGTGCCATCAGGGACAGGGAGGACGAGCAGTACTTC.

The rearrangement links TRBV15 to TRBJ2-7; D is perhaps TRBD2 (6 bases). V was shortened by 4 bases and J by 4 bases, with 17 bases between the two germline ends. The CDR3 totals 15 residues. CDR1 is LNHNV, CDR2 YYDKDF, per germline (reference sequence). CDR3 region: CATSITGGAVYEQYF. In DNA, the CDR3 is TGTGCCACCAGCATCACCGGGGGAGCGGTTTACGAGCAGTACTTC. Drawing the rest from reference TRBV15 and TRBJ2-7, the complete variable domain is DAMVIQNPRYQVTQFGKPVTLSCSQTLNHNVMYWYQQKSSQAPKLLFHYYDKDFNNEADTPDNFQSRRPNTSFCFLDIRSPGLGDTAMYLCATSITGGAVYEQYFGPGTRLTVT.

The chain couples TRBV19 to TRBJ2-2, with D perhaps matching TRBD1 (5 bases). The CDR3 contains 15 residues. Germline CDR1 LNHDA, CDR2 SQIVND (reference sequence). V was shortened by 5 bases and J by 5 bases, with 15 bases between the two germline ends. CDR3 nucleotide sequence: TGTGCCAGTAGTTTTCCCTATCCAGGGACCGGGGAGCTGTTTTTT. This sequence encodes CASSFPYPGTGELFF. Full variable domain (rest looked up from reference TRBV19 and TRBJ2-2): DGGITQSPKYLFRKEGQNVTLSCEQNLNHDAMYWYRQDPGQGLRLIYYSQIVNDFQKGDIAEGYSVSREKKESFPLTVTSAQKNPTAFYLCASSFPYPGTGELFFGEGSRLTVL.

The genes are TRBV5-6 and TRBJ2-1; 7 bases line up with TRBD1. V was clipped by 3 bases and J by 6 bases; unmatched bases: 0. The CDR3 loop spans 12 amino acids. The germline V gene encodes CDR1 SGHDT and CDR2 YYEEEE. The CDR3 here is CASSWDSNEQFF. The CDR3 nucleotides read TGTGCCAGCAGCTGGGACAGCAATGAGCAGTTCTTC.

The chain uses TRBV19 and TRBJ2-7, with D perhaps given as TRBD1 or TRBD2 (6 bases each). From germline, CDR1 is LNHDA and CDR2 SQIVND (reference sequence). This CDR3 has 12 amino acids. With 7 bases removed from V and 6 bases from J, the gap between germline ends came to 13 bases. CDR3 region: CASIGRGGEQYF. For the CDR3, the DNA is TGTGCCAGTATCGGCAGGGGAGGCGAGCAGTACTTC.

This chain connects TRBV6-5 to TRBJ1-1; the D is unclear. The CDR3 sequence is 14 residues long. The V and J ends lost 10 bases and 0 bases respectively, with 15 bases between them. Per germline, CDR1 MNHEY and CDR2 SVGAGI. CDR3 nucleotide sequence: TGTGCCATCCGGAGGCCCCGCATGAACACTGAAGCTTTCTTT. Translating gives CAIRRPRMNTEAFF.

This clone was picked up one time. This chain joins TRBV27 and TRBJ2-7, with D possibly matching TRBD2 (6 bases). This CDR3 is 15 amino acids long. The germline V and J ends were trimmed by 0 bases and 5 bases, with 14 bases remaining between them. Germline V gene lookup returns CDR1 MNHEY and CDR2 SMNVEV (reference sequence). CDR3 nucleotide sequence: TGTGCCAGCAGTTTATCTAGGCAGGGAGGCGACGAGCAGTACTTC. Protein sequence: CASSLSRQGGDEQYF.

The chain has TRBV5-1 and TRBJ1-1, with D tentatively TRBD1 (6 bases). The V gene lost 0 bases and the J gene lost 8 bases, with 11 bases spanning the gap. The CDR3 extends over 13 amino acids. Germline-derived CDR1 and CDR2 are SGHRS and YFSETQ. The CDR3 DNA follows: TGCGCCAGCAGCTTGGTGGGGGCCACAGAAGCTTTCTTT. The encoded protein is CASSLVGATEAFF.

The chain has TRBV4-1 and TRBJ2-4; the D gene is possibly TRBD1 (6 bases). The CDR3 spans 13 residues. The V end lost 4 bases, the J end lost 6 bases, and 10 bases lay between the germline ends. Germline CDR1 reads MGHRA; CDR2 reads YSYEKL. CDR3 region: CASSPVQGNIQYF. The CDR3 DNA reads as TGCGCCAGCAGCCCAGTACAGGGAAACATTCAGTACTTC.

This rearrangement joins TRBV5-7 to TRBJ2-7; no firm D call. TRBV5-7 is an open reading frame whose function is uncertain. The CDR3 loop spans 13 amino acids. V was clipped by 3 bases and J by 5 bases, with 12 bases between them. CDR3: CASSYYSTDEQYF. DNA of the CDR3: TGTGCCAGCAGCTATTACAGTACCGACGAGCAGTACTTC.

The V and J genes are TRBV5-1 and TRBJ2-5; perhaps TRBD1 as D (6 bases). The CDR3 covers 14 residues. Per germline, CDR1 SGHRS and CDR2 YFSETQ. Trimming removed 1 base from V and 2 bases from J, with 9 bases in between. CDR3 DNA: TGCGCCAGCAGCTTGACAGGGCAGCAAGAGACCCAGTACTTC. It encodes CASSLTGQQETQYF.

The V gene is TRBV20-1, the J gene TRBJ1-2; weak D call: TRBD1 (6 bases). In germline, CDR1 is DFQATT, CDR2 SNEGSKA (reference sequence). Trimming cost V 8 bases and J 10 bases, with 14 bases left between them. The CDR3 has 10 residues. The CDR3 reads CSSGGADYTF. CDR3 nucleotides: TGCAGTTCTGGGGGCGCGGACTACACCTTC.

The chain joins TRBV28 to TRBJ1-5; tentatively, D is TRBD1 (6 bases). The CDR3 has 15 amino acids. Trimming cost V 5 bases and J 2 bases, with 13 bases left between them. Germline V gives CDR1 MDHEN, CDR2 SYDVKM. DNA for the CDR3: TGTGCCAGCAGTCCGAGGGGGTCAGGCAATCAGCCCCAGCATTTT. Its translation is CASSPRGSGNQPQHF.

The chain links TRBV7-8 to TRBJ2-2; TRBD1 agrees at 10 bases. Germline-derived CDR1 and CDR2 are SGHVS and FQNEAQ. The V and J ends lost 0 bases and 3 bases, in that order; junction bases with no gene match: 1. CDR3 size: 16 residues. CDR3 in DNA: TGTGCCAGCAGCTTAGCTGGGACAGGGGACACCGGGGAGCTGTTTTTT. Translated: CASSLAGTGDTGELFF.

The chain is built from TRBV15 and TRBJ1-4, with 7 bases that match TRBD1. Trimming cost V 0 bases and J 11 bases; bases outside gene matches: 9. CDR3 length: 15 amino acids. Per the germline V gene, CDR1 is LNHNV and CDR2 is YYDKDF (reference sequence). For the CDR3, the DNA is TGTGCCACCAGCAGAGAAAGAGATGTGGGACAGAAACTGTTTTTT. Protein product: CATSRERDVGQKLFF.

The V gene is TRBV4-1, the J gene TRBJ2-1, with D perhaps TRBD1 (6 bases). Trimming stripped 4 bases from V and 6 bases from J, with 22 bases between. The CDR3 totals 17 residues. Germline assignment: CDR1 MGHRA and CDR2 YSYEKL. The CDR3: CASSPRAGQSSFNEQFF. CDR3 DNA: TGCGCCAGCAGCCCCAGGGCTGGACAGTCTTCGTTCAATGAGCAGTTCTTC.

This clone occurred once. Other DNA sequences from this sample encode an identical CDR3 as well. The V gene is TRBV20-1, the J gene TRBJ2-5, with D unresolved. CDR3 size: 11 residues. V lost 0 bases to trimming and J lost 5 bases, with 4 bases between them. Germline loops: CDR1 DFQATT, CDR2 SNEGSKA (reference sequence). The CDR3 spells CSAREGETQYF. The CDR3 DNA reads as TGCAGTGCTAGAGAGGGGGAGACCCAGTACTTC.

The chain uses TRBV11-2 and TRBJ2-3; D not certain. Trimming took off 1 base at V and 8 bases at J, with 10 bases between the two ends. The germline V gene has CDR1 SGHAT and CDR2 FQNNGV. The CDR3 contains 13 residues. CDR3 protein: CASSLVWEGTQYF. CDR3 DNA: TGTGCCAGCAGCTTAGTTTGGGAAGGTACGCAGTATTTT. Combining the CDR3 with reference TRBV11-2 and TRBJ2-3 gives the whole variable domain EAGVAQSPRYKIIEKRQSVAFWCNPISGHATLYWYQQILGQGPKLLIQFQNNGVVDDSQLPKDRFSAERLKGVDSTLKIQPAKLEDSAVYLCASSLVWEGTQYFGPGTRLTVL.

The rearrangement uses TRBV30 and TRBJ2-1, with D maybe TRBD1 (7 bases). Germline CDR1 reads GTSNPN; CDR2 reads SVGIG (reference sequence). The V end lost 2 bases, the J end lost 4 bases, and 9 bases lay between the germline ends. This CDR3 comprises 13 residues. In DNA, the CDR3 is TGTGCCTGGAGTTCAGGGGGGTACAATGAGCAGTTCTTC. This encodes CAWSSGGYNEQFF.

This clone was found a few times. The chain is built from TRBV5-1 and TRBJ2-5; TRBD2 agrees at 9 bases. Per the germline V gene, CDR1 is SGHRS and CDR2 is YFSETQ. CDR3 length: 15 residues. The V gene end was trimmed by 3 bases and the J gene end by 9 bases; junction bases not matched to a gene: 12. CDR3 sequence reads: CASSSRLAAGGAQYF. CDR3 bases: TGCGCCAGCAGCTCGCGACTAGCGGCCGGGGGGGCCCAGTACTTC.

This chain uses TRBV4-1 with TRBJ2-7; TRBD2 matches 15 bases. The CDR3 contains 18 residues. Losses at the gene ends were 2 bases for V and 0 bases for J; bases not matched to a gene: 5. Germline values: CDR1 MGHRA, CDR2 YSYEKL. CDR3 nucleotide sequence: TGCGCCAGCAGCCAACGAGGACTAGCGGGAGGGAACTCCTACGAGCAGTACTTC. Its protein is CASSQRGLAGGNSYEQYF.